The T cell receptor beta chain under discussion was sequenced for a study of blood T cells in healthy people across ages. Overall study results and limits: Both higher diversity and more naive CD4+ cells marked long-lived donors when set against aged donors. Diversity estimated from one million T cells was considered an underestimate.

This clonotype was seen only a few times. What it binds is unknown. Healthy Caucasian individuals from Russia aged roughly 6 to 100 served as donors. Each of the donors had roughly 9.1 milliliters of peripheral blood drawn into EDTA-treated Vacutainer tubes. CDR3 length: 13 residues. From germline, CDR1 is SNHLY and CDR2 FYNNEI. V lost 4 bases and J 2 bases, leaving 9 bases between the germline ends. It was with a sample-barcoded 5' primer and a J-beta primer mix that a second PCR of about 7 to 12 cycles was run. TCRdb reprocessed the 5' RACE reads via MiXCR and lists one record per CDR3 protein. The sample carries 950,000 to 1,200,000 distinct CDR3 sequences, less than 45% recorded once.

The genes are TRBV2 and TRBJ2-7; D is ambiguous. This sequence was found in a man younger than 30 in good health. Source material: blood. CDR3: CASSVDVTYEQYF. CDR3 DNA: TGTGCCAGCAGTGTTGACGTTACCTACGAGCAGTACTTC.